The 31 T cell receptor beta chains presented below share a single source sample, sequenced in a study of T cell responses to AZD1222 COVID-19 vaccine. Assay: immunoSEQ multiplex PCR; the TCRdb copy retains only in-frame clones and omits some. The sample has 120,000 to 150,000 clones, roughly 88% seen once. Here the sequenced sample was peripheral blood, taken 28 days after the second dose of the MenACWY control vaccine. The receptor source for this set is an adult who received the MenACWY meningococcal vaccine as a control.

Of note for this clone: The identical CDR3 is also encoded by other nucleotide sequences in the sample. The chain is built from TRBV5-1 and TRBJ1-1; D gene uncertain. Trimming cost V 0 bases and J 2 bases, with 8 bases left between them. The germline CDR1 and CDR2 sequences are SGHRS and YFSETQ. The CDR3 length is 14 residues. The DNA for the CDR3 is TGCGCCAGCAGCTTGGCCCCAGGAAACACTGAAGCTTTCTTT. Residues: CASSLAPGNTEAFF.

In nucleotides, the CDR3 is TGTGCCAGCAGTTTAGGTCAGGGGTCCTACGAGCAGTACTTC. It codes for CASSLGQGSYEQYF. The chain joins TRBV28 to TRBJ2-7; D perhaps matches TRBD1 (6 bases). V dropped 2 bases and J dropped 1 base, with 9 bases sitting between them. This CDR3 region has 14 residues. Looked up from germline, CDR1 is MDHEN and CDR2 is SYDVKM.

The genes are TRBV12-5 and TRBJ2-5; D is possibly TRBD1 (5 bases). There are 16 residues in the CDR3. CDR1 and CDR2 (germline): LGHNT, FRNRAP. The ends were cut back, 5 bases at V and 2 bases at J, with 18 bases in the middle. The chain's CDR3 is CASGQGKGLLQETQYF. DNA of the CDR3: TGTGCTAGTGGTCAGGGTAAAGGCCTACTACAAGAGACCCAGTACTTC.

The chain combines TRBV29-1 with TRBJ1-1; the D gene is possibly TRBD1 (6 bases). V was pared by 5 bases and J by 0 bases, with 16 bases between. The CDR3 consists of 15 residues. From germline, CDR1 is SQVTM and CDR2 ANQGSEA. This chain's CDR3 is CSVRRGPRVNTEAFF. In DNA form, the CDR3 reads TGCAGCGTTCGTCGGGGGCCTCGCGTGAACACTGAAGCTTTCTTT. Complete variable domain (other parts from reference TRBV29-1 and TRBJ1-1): SAVISQKPSRDICQRGTSLTIQCQVDSQVTMMFWYRQQPGQSLTLIATANQGSEATYESGFVIDKFPISRPNLTFSTLTVSNMSPEDSSIYLCSVRRGPRVNTEAFFGQGTRLTVV.

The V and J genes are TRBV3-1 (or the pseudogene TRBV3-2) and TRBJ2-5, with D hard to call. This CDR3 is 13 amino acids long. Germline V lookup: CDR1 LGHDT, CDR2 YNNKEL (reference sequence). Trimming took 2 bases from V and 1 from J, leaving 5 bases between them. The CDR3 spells CASSQRAQETQYF. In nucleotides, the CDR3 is TGTGCCAGCAGCCAACGGGCCCAAGAGACCCAGTACTTC.

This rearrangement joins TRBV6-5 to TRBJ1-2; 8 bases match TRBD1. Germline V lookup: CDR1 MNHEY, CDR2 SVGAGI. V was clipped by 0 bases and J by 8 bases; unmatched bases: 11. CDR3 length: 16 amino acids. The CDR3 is CASSYSGMDREQGYTF. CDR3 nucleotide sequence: TGTGCCAGCAGTTACTCAGGAATGGACAGGGAACAGGGCTACACCTTC.

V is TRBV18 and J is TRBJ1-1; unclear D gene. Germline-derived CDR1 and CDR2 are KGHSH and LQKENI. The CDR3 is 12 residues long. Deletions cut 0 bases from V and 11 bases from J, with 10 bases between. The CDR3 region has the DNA TGTGCCAGCTCACCACCGGACTTCCGGGCTTTCTTT. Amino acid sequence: CASSPPDFRAFF.

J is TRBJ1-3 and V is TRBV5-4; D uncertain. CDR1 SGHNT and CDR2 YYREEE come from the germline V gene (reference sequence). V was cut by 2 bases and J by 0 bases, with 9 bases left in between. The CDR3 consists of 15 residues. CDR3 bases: TGTGCCAGCAGCTTACGGACTAGCTCTGGAAACACCATATATTTT. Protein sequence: CASSLRTSSGNTIYF.

The CDR3 DNA is TGCAGCGTTCTAGGGGCTGATGGCTACACCTTC. Its translation is CSVLGADGYTF. This chain links TRBV29-1 with TRBJ1-2, with D perhaps matching TRBD1 (5 bases). The CDR3 length is 11 residues. V was clipped by 5 bases and J by 6 bases, with 10 bases between them. CDR1 SQVTM and CDR2 ANQGSEA come from the germline V gene.

For the CDR3, the DNA is TGTGCCAGCAGCTTTATTTTCGACGGGTCCCGGGCTGAAGCTTTCTTT. Protein: CASSFIFDGSRAEAFF. The rearrangement links TRBV7-8 to TRBJ1-1; D gene ambiguous. This CDR3 has 16 amino acids. V lost 3 bases, J lost 6 bases, and 20 bases lay in between. Germline assignment: CDR1 SGHVS and CDR2 FQNEAQ.

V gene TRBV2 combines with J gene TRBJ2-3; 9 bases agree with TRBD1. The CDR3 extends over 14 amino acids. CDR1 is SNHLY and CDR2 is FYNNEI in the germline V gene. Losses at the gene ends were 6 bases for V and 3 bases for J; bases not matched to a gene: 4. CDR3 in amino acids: CASSRQGGTDTQYF. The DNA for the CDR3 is TGTGCCAGCAGCCGACAGGGGGGAACAGATACGCAGTATTTT.

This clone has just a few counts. CDR3 DNA: TGTGCCAGCAGCCGGGACGGACCCTACGAGCAGTACTTC. It translates to CASSRDGPYEQYF. The V gene is TRBV11-2, the J gene TRBJ2-7; D tentatively fits TRBD1 or TRBD2 (5 bases each). The CDR3 consists of 13 residues. V gave up 5 bases and J gave up 2 bases, with 10 bases separating them. CDR1 is SGHAT, CDR2 FQNNGV, per germline.

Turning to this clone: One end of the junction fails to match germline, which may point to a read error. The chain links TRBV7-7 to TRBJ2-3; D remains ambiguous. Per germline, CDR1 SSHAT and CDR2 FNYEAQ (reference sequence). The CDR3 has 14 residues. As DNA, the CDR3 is TGTGCTAGCAGCTTAAACAGCTACACAGATACGCAGTATTTT. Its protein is CASSLNSYTDTQYF. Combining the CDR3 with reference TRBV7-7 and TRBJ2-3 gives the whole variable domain GAGVSQSPRYKVTKRGQDVTLRCDPISSHATLYWYQQALGQGPEFLTYFNYEAQPDKSGLPSDRFSAERPEGSISTLTIQRTEQRDSAMYRCASSLNSYTDTQYFGPGTRLTVL.

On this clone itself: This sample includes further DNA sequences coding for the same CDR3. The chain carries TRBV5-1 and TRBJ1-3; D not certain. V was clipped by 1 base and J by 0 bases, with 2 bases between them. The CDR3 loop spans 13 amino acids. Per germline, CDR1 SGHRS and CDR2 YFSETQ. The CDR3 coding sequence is TGCGCCAGCAGCTTGAGCTCTGGAAACACCATATATTTT. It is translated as CASSLSSGNTIYF.

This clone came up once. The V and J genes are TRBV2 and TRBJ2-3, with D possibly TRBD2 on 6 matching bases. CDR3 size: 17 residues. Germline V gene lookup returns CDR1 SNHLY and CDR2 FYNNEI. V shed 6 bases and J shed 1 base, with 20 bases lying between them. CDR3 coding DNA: TGTGCCAGCAGCGTCCCGGGACTGGGACGGGGCACAGATACGCAGTATTTT. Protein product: CASSVPGLGRGTDTQYF.

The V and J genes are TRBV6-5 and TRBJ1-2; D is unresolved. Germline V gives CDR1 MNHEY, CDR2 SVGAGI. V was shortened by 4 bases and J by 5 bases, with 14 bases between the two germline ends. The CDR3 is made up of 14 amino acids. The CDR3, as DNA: TGTGCCAGCAGTTCCCCCGGTGAGGGTTATGGCTACACCTTC. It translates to CASSSPGEGYGYTF.

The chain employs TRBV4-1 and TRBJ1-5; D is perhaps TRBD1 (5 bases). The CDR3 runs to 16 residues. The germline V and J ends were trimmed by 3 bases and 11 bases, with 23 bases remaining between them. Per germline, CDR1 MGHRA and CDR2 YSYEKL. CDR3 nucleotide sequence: TGCGCCAGCAGCCAGGGGATGTCGCGGGGGGATTGGGCCCAGCATTTT. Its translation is CASSQGMSRGDWAQHF.

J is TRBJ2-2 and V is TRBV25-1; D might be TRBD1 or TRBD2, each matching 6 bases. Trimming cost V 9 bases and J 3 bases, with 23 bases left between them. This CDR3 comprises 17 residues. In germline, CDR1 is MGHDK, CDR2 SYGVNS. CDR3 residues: CASKIPTGSGDTGELFF. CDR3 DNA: TGTGCCAGTAAAATTCCCACAGGGTCGGGGGACACCGGGGAGCTGTTTTTT.

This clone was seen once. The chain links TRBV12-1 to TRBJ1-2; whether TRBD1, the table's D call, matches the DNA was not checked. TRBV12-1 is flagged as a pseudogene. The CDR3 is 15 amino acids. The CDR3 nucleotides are TGTGCCAGCAGCTTTTGCACCGAAAGGGGCGATGGCTACACCTTC. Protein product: CASSFCTERGDGYTF.

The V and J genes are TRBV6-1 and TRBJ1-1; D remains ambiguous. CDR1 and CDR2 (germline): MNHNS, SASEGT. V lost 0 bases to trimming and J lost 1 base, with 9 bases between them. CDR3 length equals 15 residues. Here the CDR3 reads CASSEAAAPNTEAFF. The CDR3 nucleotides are TGTGCCAGCAGTGAAGCCGCAGCCCCGAACACTGAAGCTTTCTTT.

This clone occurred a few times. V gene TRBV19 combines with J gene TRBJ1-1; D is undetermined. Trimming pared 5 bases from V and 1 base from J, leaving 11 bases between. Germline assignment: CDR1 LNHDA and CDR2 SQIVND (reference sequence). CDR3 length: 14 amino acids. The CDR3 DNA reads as TGTGCCAGTAGTCGGACGAGAGGGAACACTGAAGCTTTCTTT. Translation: CASSRTRGNTEAFF.

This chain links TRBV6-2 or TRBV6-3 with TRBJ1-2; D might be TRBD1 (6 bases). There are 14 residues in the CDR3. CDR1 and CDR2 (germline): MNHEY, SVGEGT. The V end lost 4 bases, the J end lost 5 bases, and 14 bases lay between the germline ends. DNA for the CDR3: TGTGCCAGCAGTTCGAGGACAGAAGCGTATGGCTACACCTTC. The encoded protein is CASSSRTEAYGYTF.

The CDR3 sequence is CASSPNTGGTEAFF. CDR3 DNA: TGTGCCAGCAGCCCCAACACAGGGGGGACTGAAGCTTTCTTT. The rearrangement links TRBV4-2 to TRBJ1-1; 8 nucleotides line up with TRBD1. Germline V gives CDR1 LGHNA, CDR2 YNFKEQ. This CDR3 is built from 14 residues. V was clipped by 4 bases and J by 5 bases; unmatched bases: 6.

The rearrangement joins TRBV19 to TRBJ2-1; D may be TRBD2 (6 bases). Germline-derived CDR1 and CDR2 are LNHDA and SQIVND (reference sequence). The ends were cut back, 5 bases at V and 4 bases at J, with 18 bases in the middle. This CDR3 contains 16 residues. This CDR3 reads CASSGAALGGYNEQFF. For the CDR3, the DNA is TGTGCCAGTAGTGGTGCGGCGCTAGGAGGGTACAATGAGCAGTTCTTC.

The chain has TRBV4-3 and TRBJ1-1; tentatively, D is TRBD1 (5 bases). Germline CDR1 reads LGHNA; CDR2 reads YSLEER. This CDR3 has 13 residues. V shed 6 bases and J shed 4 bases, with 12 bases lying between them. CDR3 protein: CASSQNGGTEAFF. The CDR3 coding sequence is TGCGCCAGCAGTCAGAACGGGGGCACTGAAGCTTTCTTT.

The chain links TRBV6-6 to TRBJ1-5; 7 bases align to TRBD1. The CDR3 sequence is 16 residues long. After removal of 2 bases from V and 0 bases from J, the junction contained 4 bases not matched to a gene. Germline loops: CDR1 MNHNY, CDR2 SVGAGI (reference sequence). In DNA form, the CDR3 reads TGTGCCAGCAGTTACGGTAACAGGGGTAGCAATCAGCCCCAGCATTTT. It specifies CASSYGNRGSNQPQHF.

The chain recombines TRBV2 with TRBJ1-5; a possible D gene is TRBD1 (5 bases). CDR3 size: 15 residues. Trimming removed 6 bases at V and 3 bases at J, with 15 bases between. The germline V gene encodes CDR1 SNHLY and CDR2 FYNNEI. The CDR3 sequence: CASSETDTFNQPQHF. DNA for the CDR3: TGTGCCAGCAGCGAGACGGACACCTTCAATCAGCCCCAGCATTTT.

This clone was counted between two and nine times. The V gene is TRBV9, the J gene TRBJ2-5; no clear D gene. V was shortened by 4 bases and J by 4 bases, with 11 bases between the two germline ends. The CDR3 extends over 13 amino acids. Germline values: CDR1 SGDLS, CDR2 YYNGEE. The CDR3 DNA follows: TGTGCCAGCAGCCCCGGGCCCCCAGAGACCCAGTACTTC. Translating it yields CASSPGPPETQYF.

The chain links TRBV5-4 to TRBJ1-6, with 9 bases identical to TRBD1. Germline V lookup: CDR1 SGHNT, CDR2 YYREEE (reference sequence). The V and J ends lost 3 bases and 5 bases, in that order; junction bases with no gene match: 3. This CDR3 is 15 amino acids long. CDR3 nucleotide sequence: TGTGCCAGCAGCTCGGGACAGGGAAATAATTCACCCCTCCACTTT. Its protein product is CASSSGQGNNSPLHF.

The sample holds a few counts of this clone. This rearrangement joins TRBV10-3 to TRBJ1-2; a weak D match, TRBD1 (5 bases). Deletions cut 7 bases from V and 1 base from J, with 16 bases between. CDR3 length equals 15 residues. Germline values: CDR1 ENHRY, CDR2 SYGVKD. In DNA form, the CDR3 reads TGTGCCATCACCCCGTCTGGAGGGGATAACTATGGCTACACCTTC. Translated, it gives CAITPSGGDNYGYTF.

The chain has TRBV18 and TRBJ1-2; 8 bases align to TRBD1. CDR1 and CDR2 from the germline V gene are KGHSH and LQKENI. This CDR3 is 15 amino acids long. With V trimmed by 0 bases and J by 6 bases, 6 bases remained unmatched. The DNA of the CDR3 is TGTGCCAGCTCACCACCTGCTGACAGGGGTCATGGCTACACCTTC. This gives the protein CASSPPADRGHGYTF. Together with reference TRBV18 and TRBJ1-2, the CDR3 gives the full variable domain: NAGVMQNPRHLVRRRGQEARLRCSPMKGHSHVYWYRQLPEEGLKFMVYLQKENIIDESGMPKERFSAEFPKEGPSILRIQQVVRGDSAAYFCASSPPADRGHGYTFGSGTRLTVV.